Below, 25 T cell receptor beta chains from the same sample are listed, as sequenced in a study of T cells after yellow fever vaccination. MiXCR was run by TCRdb on the 5' RACE reads, yielding one entry per CDR3 protein. The sample includes about 68,000 distinct CDR3 sequences, 5% to 8% of them seen just once. Sequences were derived from CD8+ T cells sorted from PBMCs, sampled roughly seven weeks after the first yellow fever vaccination. Receptor source: a man aged 18 to 30 who received the YFV17D yellow fever vaccine.

This clonotype was observed a handful of times. The rearrangement joins TRBV4-1 to TRBJ1-1, with TRBD1 matching 9 bases. Losses at the gene ends were 1 base for V and 4 bases for J; bases not matched to a gene: 4. The CDR3 is 15 residues long. Germline loops: CDR1 MGHRA, CDR2 YSYEKL. The CDR3 spells CASSQGRQGVTEAFF. CDR3 DNA: TGCGCCAGCAGCCAAGGAAGACAGGGGGTCACTGAAGCTTTCTTT.

Ten or more counts support this clonotype. V gene TRBV29-1 combines with J gene TRBJ2-3; 7 bases agree with TRBD1. CDR3 length equals 13 residues. In germline, CDR1 is SQVTM, CDR2 ANQGSEA. Trimming took 2 bases from V and 2 from J; bases not matched to a gene: 1. CDR3 sequence (DNA): TGCAGCGTTGAACAGGGGGTCACAGATACGCAGTATTTT. Encoded protein: CSVEQGVTDTQYF.

The sample holds a few counts of this clonotype. The rearrangement uses TRBV27 and TRBJ2-1; the D is unclear. Trimming cost V 5 bases and J 9 bases, with 11 bases left between them. Looked up from germline, CDR1 is MNHEY and CDR2 is SMNVEV (reference sequence). This CDR3 is built from 12 residues. CDR3 sequence reads: CASSRSGREQFF. The CDR3 nucleotides read TGTGCCAGCAGTCGCTCAGGTCGTGAGCAGTTCTTC.

This clonotype was detected only a few times. The chain links TRBV6-1 to TRBJ1-2; D unresolved. CDR1 is MNHNS and CDR2 is SASEGT in the germline V gene. The V and J ends lost 3 bases and 0 bases respectively, with 11 bases between them. The CDR3 spans 15 residues. CDR3 amino acids: CASSEVAAANYGYTF. The CDR3 DNA follows: TGTGCCAGCAGTGAGGTGGCCGCAGCTAACTATGGCTACACCTTC.

This clonotype was detected many times. V is TRBV27 and J is TRBJ2-1; D is uncertain. The CDR3 has 14 amino acids. V lost 5 bases and J lost 0, with 8 bases in between. Per germline, CDR1 MNHEY and CDR2 SMNVEV (reference sequence). In DNA, the CDR3 is TGTGCCAGCAGTCCCCTGAGCTCCTACAATGAGCAGTTCTTC. This encodes CASSPLSSYNEQFF.

This clonotype was seen repeatedly, ten times or more. This chain connects TRBV7-2 to TRBJ2-1; TRBD1 matches 9 bases. There are 13 residues in the CDR3. The germline CDR1 and CDR2 sequences are SGHTA and FQGNSA. Losses at the gene ends were 7 bases for V and 11 bases for J; bases not matched to a gene: 9. The CDR3, as DNA: TGTGCCAGCATCTTGGACAGGGGATACCAGCAGTTCTTC. Protein sequence: CASILDRGYQQFF.

In its sample, this clonotype was seen many times. The chain is built from TRBV20-1 and TRBJ2-2, with 11 bases aligning to TRBD2. The CDR3 runs 16 residues. With 2 bases clipped from V and 0 bases from J, the junction kept 2 bases outside the gene matches. Per the germline V gene, CDR1 is DFQATT and CDR2 is SNEGSKA (reference sequence). CDR3 sequence: CSARLAGGSNTGELFF. DNA of the CDR3: TGCAGTGCTAGACTAGCGGGGGGCTCGAACACCGGGGAGCTGTTTTTT.

V and J are TRBV4-2 and TRBJ2-1; D uncertain. The ends were cut back, 10 bases at V and 5 bases at J, with 18 bases in the middle. This CDR3 comprises 14 residues. The germline V gene encodes CDR1 LGHNA and CDR2 YNFKEQ. The CDR3 region has the DNA TGTGCCATGAGCCCCGAGCTCCTCCACAATGAGCAGTTCTTC. Translating gives CAMSPELLHNEQFF.

This clonotype appeared a few times. The rearrangement links TRBV4-2 to TRBJ2-1, with 8 nucleotides matching TRBD2. V gave up 2 bases and J gave up 9 bases; unmatched junction bases: 12. This CDR3 region has 16 residues. The germline V gene has CDR1 LGHNA and CDR2 YNFKEQ. The DNA of the CDR3 is TGTGCCAGCAGCCAATTTGAAACGGGGGGGCAAAGTGAGCAGTTCTTC. It specifies CASSQFETGGQSEQFF.

This clonotype was observed a handful of times. This chain connects TRBV10-2 to TRBJ1-3; D may be TRBD1 (5 bases). This CDR3 is built from 11 residues. The V and J ends lost 8 bases and 10 bases respectively, with 12 bases between them. CDR1 WSHSY and CDR2 SAAADI come from the germline V gene. The CDR3 protein is CASGGMKTIYF. The CDR3 DNA follows: TGCGCCAGCGGGGGAATGAAAACCATATATTTT.

Turning to this clonotype: Compared with germline, one end of the junction differs, possibly owing to a read error. This chain's CDR3 is CACRPLERGLTDTQYF. The CDR3 nucleotides are TGCGCCTGCAGGCCTTTAGAGCGGGGCCTCACAGATACGCAGTATTTT. The rearrangement joins TRBV4-1 to TRBJ2-3; 7 bases match TRBD2. Germline V gene lookup returns CDR1 MGHRA and CDR2 YSYEKL. The CDR3 contains 16 residues.

The gene calls are TRBV11-2 and TRBJ2-5; the D gene is possibly TRBD1 (6 bases). This CDR3 is built from 13 residues. Trimming pared 6 bases from V and 1 base from J, leaving 9 bases between. Germline values: CDR1 SGHAT, CDR2 FQNNGV. CDR3 in DNA: TGTGCCAGCAGGTGGACAGCCCAAGAGACCCAGTACTTC. It codes for CASRWTAQETQYF.

Many counts were recorded for this clonotype. The V and J genes are TRBV3-1 and TRBJ2-7; the D is unclear. Trimming took 8 bases from V and 5 from J, leaving 10 bases between them. The germline gives CDR1 LGHDT, CDR2 YNNKEL (reference sequence). There are 11 residues in the CDR3. The CDR3 sequence is CASPATNEQYF. As DNA, the CDR3 is TGTGCCAGCCCGGCCACGAACGAGCAGTACTTC.

J is TRBJ2-7 and V is TRBV20-1, with D perhaps matching TRBD2 (6 bases). Germline-derived CDR1 and CDR2 are DFQATT and SNEGSKA (reference sequence). V was pared by 0 bases and J by 0 bases, with 12 bases between. The CDR3 spans 15 residues. CDR3 DNA: TGCAGTGCTAGAGATCCCCGGGGGAGCTCCTACGAGCAGTACTTC. Translation: CSARDPRGSSYEQYF.

This clonotype was picked up many times. The CDR3 is CASSLGRNTEAFF. The CDR3 nucleotides are TGTGCCAGCAGCTTAGGGCGGAACACTGAAGCTTTCTTT. The chain joins TRBV7-9 to TRBJ1-1; D remains unclear. Trimming left V 1 base short and J 1 base short, with 4 bases between. Germline V CDR1 and CDR2: SEHNR, FQNEAQ (reference sequence). The CDR3 length is 13 residues.

Ten or more counts support this clonotype. The gene calls are TRBV11-3 and TRBJ2-3; D assignment may be TRBD1 or TRBD2 (6 bases each). Germline loops: CDR1 SGHNT, CDR2 YENEEA. There are 16 residues in the CDR3. V was trimmed by 5 bases and J by 0 bases, leaving 15 bases between them. The CDR3 sequence: CASSGEGGTSTDTQYF. In nucleotides, the CDR3 is TGTGCCAGCAGCGGAGAGGGGGGAACTAGCACAGATACGCAGTATTTT.

This clonotype was counted many times. This chain connects TRBV7-2 to TRBJ2-7; 7 positions match TRBD1. The CDR3 has 15 residues. Germline lookup yields CDR1 SGHTA and CDR2 FQGNSA. The V segment lost 1 base and the J segment 3 bases; nucleotides outside the gene matches: 6. CDR3 loop: CASSLGGQIDYEQYV. Written as DNA, the CDR3 is TGTGCCAGCAGCTTAGGGGGACAGATTGACTACGAGCAGTACGTC.

This clonotype was observed many times. The chain employs TRBV28 and TRBJ2-5, with D perhaps assigned TRBD1 or TRBD2 (5 bases each). The CDR3 has 13 residues. With 5 bases removed from V and 4 bases from J, the gap between germline ends came to 11 bases. Germline lookup yields CDR1 MDHEN and CDR2 SYDVKM. CDR3 region: CASSDPGPETQYF. CDR3 in DNA: TGTGCCAGCAGTGACCCGGGACCAGAGACCCAGTACTTC.

This clonotype was counted ten times or more. The rearrangement uses TRBV7-6 and TRBJ2-1, with D perhaps matching TRBD2 (6 bases). There are 15 residues in the CDR3. V was trimmed by 8 bases and J by 4 bases, leaving 18 bases between them. The germline V gene has CDR1 SGHVS and CDR2 FNYEAQ. CDR3 sequence: CASRAAGSFYNEQFF. The CDR3 DNA is TGTGCCAGCCGGGCTGCGGGGAGCTTTTACAATGAGCAGTTCTTC.

This clonotype was found a few times. This rearrangement joins TRBV28 to TRBJ2-3; D gene uncertain. Trimming cost V 3 bases and J 4 bases, with 17 bases left between them. This CDR3 is 16 amino acids long. Germline lookup yields CDR1 MDHEN and CDR2 SYDVKM. Written as DNA, the CDR3 is TGTGCCAGCAGTTTTCTGACGACATTATTCTCAGATACGCAGTATTTT. Amino acids: CASSFLTTLFSDTQYF.

This clonotype occurred many times. The rearrangement links TRBV20-1 to TRBJ1-5, with D uncertain. The CDR3 extends over 13 amino acids. The germline CDR1 and CDR2 sequences are DFQATT and SNEGSKA (reference sequence). Trimming shortened V by 6 bases and J by 8 bases, and 17 bases separated the two germline ends. The CDR3 nucleotides are TGCAGTGCACGACCTGGGCATAAGGAGCCCCAGCATTTT. Translated, it gives CSARPGHKEPQHF.

This clonotype was counted a few times. The chain carries TRBV7-3 and TRBJ1-6, with D hard to call. This CDR3 is built from 15 residues. Germline V gene data show CDR1 as SGHTA and CDR2 as FQGTGA. V gave up 0 bases and J gave up 6 bases, with 9 bases separating them. The CDR3 coding sequence is TGTGCCAGCAGCTTAACCCGGGGAGGTAATTCACCCCTCCACTTT. Translated, it gives CASSLTRGGNSPLHF.

This clonotype has more than one count but fewer than ten. The chain uses TRBV4-1 and TRBJ2-6; D uncertain. V lost 0 bases and J lost 0, with 3 bases in between. Germline CDR1 and CDR2: MGHRA and YSYEKL. The CDR3 loop spans 15 amino acids. The CDR3 reads CASSQEGSGANVLTF. The CDR3 DNA reads as TGCGCCAGCAGCCAAGAAGGCTCTGGGGCCAACGTCCTGACTTTC.

In its sample, this clonotype was seen many times. The chain joins TRBV6-2 or TRBV6-3 to TRBJ1-1; 8 bases agree with TRBD1. V lost 2 bases, J lost 3 bases, and 14 bases stayed unmatched. This CDR3 is 18 amino acids long. Germline-derived CDR1 and CDR2 are MNHEY and SVGEGT. The CDR3 region is CASSYRRGLGLTDTEAFF. The CDR3 DNA reads as TGTGCCAGCAGTTACCGCAGGGGGCTAGGATTGACGGACACTGAAGCTTTCTTT.

Many counts were recorded for this clonotype. The V call is TRBV4-1, the J call TRBJ2-5, with D perhaps matching TRBD2 (5 bases). Trimming stripped 0 bases from V and 5 bases from J, with 13 bases between. Germline V gives CDR1 MGHRA, CDR2 YSYEKL. There are 15 residues in the CDR3. The chain's CDR3 is CASSQDPVSGETQYF. The CDR3 bases are TGCGCCAGCAGCCAAGATCCCGTGTCGGGGGAGACCCAGTACTTC.